These T cell receptor beta chains were read from a single sample in a study of T cells in Graves' hyperthyroidism and ophthalmopathy. TCRdb called the multiplex PCR reads again in MiXCR, with one record for every CDR3 protein. Seen here are about 700,000 distinct CDR3 sequences, less than 15% observed once, and the top ten hold roughly 10%. Source material: blood. The receptors shown here come from a woman in her late teens or twenties with Graves' hyperthyroidism. Both conserved end residues are part of each CDR3. The order of the fields is clone size, J gene, D gene, V gene, CDR3 protein, CDR3 DNA. A D gene is named only where the DNA matches it firmly. Clone sizes are given selectively: once, few, many, or a class where the clone is expanded.

>many|TRBJ1-4|.|TRBV11-2
CASSFFTGYRAEEKLFF
TGTGCCAGCAGCTTCTTCACGGGATACAGGGCCGAGGAAAAACTGTTTTTT
>once|TRBJ2-2|.|TRBV6-1
CASSEMGASGELFF
TGTGCCAGCAGTGAAATGGGGGCCTCCGGGGAGCTGTTTTTT
>.|TRBJ1-2|.|TRBV6-1
CASSLGPRGGYTF
TGTGCCAGCAGTCTAGGACCCCGCGGTGGCTACACCTTC
>many|TRBJ2-7|TRBD1|TRBV11-2
CASSLDLGQAYEQYF
TGTGCCAGCAGCTTAGATCTCGGACAGGCCTACGAGCAGTACTTC
>.|TRBJ1-2|TRBD1|TRBV28
CASSLGGQGFYGYTF
TGTGCCAGCAGTTTAGGGGGACAGGGCTTCTATGGCTACACCTTC
>few|TRBJ2-3|.|TRBV9
CASSERSSTDTQYF
TGTGCCAGCAGCGAAAGAAGTAGCACAGATACGCAGTATTTT
>many|TRBJ1-5|.|TRBV28
CASSFGGFRGSNQPQHF
TGTGCCAGCAGTTTTGGTGGCTTCAGGGGTAGCAATCAGCCCCAGCATTTT
>.|TRBJ2-1|TRBD2|TRBV18
CASSPPGLAENNGQFF
TGTGCCAGCTCACCCCCCGGACTAGCGGAAAACAATGGGCAGTTCTTC
>.|TRBJ1-2|TRBD1|TRBV2
CASSPDRGRYGYTF
TGTGCCAGCAGTCCGGACAGGGGGCGGTATGGCTACACCTTC
>few|TRBJ1-2|.|TRBV29-1
CSGVVWNKGYGYTF
TGCAGCGGAGTTGTGTGGAATAAGGGGTATGGCTACACCTTC
>many|TRBJ2-7|.|TRBV11-1
CASSPPDGIQYEQYF
TGTGCCAGCAGCCCACCGGACGGAATCCAATACGAGCAGTACTTC
>.|TRBJ1-2|TRBD1|TRBV5-1
CASTPFLPDRGVYGYTF
TGCGCCAGCACCCCCTTCTTACCAGACAGGGGAGTCTATGGCTACACCTTC
>.|TRBJ2-1|TRBD2|TRBV3-1
CASSQSTGTSGYNEQFF
TGTGCCAGCAGCCAGAGTACCGGGACTAGCGGTTACAATGAGCAGTTCTTC
>many|TRBJ2-1|.|TRBV20-1
CSARGGREQFF
TGCAGTGCTCGAGGTGGAAGAGAGCAGTTCTTC
>many|TRBJ2-1|TRBD2|TRBV11-1
CASSWTSGIGRSYNEQFF
TGTGCCAGCAGCTGGACTAGCGGGATCGGACGGTCCTACAATGAGCAGTTCTTC
>many|TRBJ1-1|.|TRBV10-1
CASSEGFRGENTEAFF
TGCGCCAGCAGTGAGGGCTTTAGGGGCGAGAACACTGAAGCTTTCTTT
>many|TRBJ2-1|.|TRBV10-1
CASSDALSYNEQFF
TGCGCCAGCAGTGACGCACTGAGCTACAATGAGCAGTTCTTC
>many|TRBJ1-2|.|TRBV30
CAWSVGNAGGYTF
TGTGCCTGGAGTGTAGGGAATGCAGGTGGCTACACCTTC
>.|TRBJ1-1|.|TRBV5-5
CASSFPAKAFF
TGTGCCAGCAGCTTCCCGGCCAAAGCTTTCTTT
>many|TRBJ2-5|TRBD2|TRBV20-1
CSAPSVREETQYF
TGCAGTGCTCCCAGTGTGCGGGAGGAGACCCAGTACTTC
>.|TRBJ1-4|.|TRBV7-9
CASSLGGAYEKLFF
TGTGCCAGCAGCCTGGGGGGCGCGTACGAAAAACTGTTTTTT
>many|TRBJ2-7|.|TRBV27
CASSITGYEQYF
TGTGCCAGCAGTATAACGGGGTACGAGCAGTACTTC
>many|TRBJ1-2|.|TRBV27
CASSFDLSDGYTF
TGTGCCAGCAGTTTCGATCTCAGCGATGGCTACACCTTC
>many|TRBJ1-4|.|TRBV20-1
CSARDGLRDTHEKLFF
TGCAGTGCTAGAGACGGACTCCGGGACACCCATGAAAAACTGTTTTTT
>.|TRBJ2-5|TRBD1|TRBV4-1
CASSQGTGGAETQYF
TGCGCCAGCAGCCAAGGGACAGGGGGCGCAGAGACCCAGTACTTC
>many|TRBJ2-7|.|TRBV6-1
CASRRDLAYEQYF
TGTGCCAGCAGGCGGGACCTTGCCTACGAGCAGTACTTC
>few|TRBJ2-2|.|TRBV6-2/TRBV6-3
CASDSDDTGELFF
TGTGCCAGCGACTCCGACGACACCGGGGAGCTGTTTTTT
>few|TRBJ2-1|.|TRBV2
CASSATPNEQFF
TGTGCCAGCAGTGCAACTCCCAATGAGCAGTTCTTC
>few|TRBJ2-1|.|TRBV6-1
CASSEFPWGRYNEQFF
TGTGCCAGCAGTGAGTTTCCATGGGGGCGGTACAATGAGCAGTTCTTC
>few|TRBJ2-3|TRBD1|TRBV29-1
CSVEGRGKPGDTQYF
TGCAGCGTTGAAGGCAGGGGGAAGCCGGGGGATACGCAGTATTTT
>many|TRBJ2-6|TRBD1|TRBV12-3/TRBV12-4
CASSYPVRPGQVPSGANVLTF
TGTGCCAGCAGTTACCCCGTCAGACCGGGACAGGTTCCATCTGGGGCCAACGTCCTGACTTTC